Detailed here is one T cell receptor beta chain. This record comes from a study of blood T cell repertoires in COVID-19. Across the whole study: COVID-19 samples from acute and convalescent phases originated in the United States, Italy and Spain. In each case, the material was cDNA or gDNA derived from T cells, B-cell-depleted T cells, or PBMCs.

Germline loops: CDR1 LGHNA, CDR2 YSLEER. Unmatched junction bases numbered 4, after V lost 4 bases and J lost 4 bases. This CDR3 comprises 15 residues. Authors' analysis steps: From reference gene primer amplification, estimates of nucleated cell counts were derived. Profiled with immunoSEQ multiplex PCR; TCRdb holds only in-frame clones, not every one. Clone size and the V and J calls come from that table; the DNA yielded D and trimming. The sample gives about 190,000 clones, over 75% of which show up once; 13% is in the top ten. The TCR was taken from a man aged 45 to 65 who had recovered from COVID-19. The sequenced sample consisted of peripheral blood. This chain links TRBV4-3 with TRBJ1-4, with 9 bases aligning to TRBD1. The CDR3 is CASSRGTGNNEKLFF. In nucleotides, the CDR3 is TGCGCCAGCAGCCGCGGGACAGGGAATAATGAAAAACTGTTTTTT.